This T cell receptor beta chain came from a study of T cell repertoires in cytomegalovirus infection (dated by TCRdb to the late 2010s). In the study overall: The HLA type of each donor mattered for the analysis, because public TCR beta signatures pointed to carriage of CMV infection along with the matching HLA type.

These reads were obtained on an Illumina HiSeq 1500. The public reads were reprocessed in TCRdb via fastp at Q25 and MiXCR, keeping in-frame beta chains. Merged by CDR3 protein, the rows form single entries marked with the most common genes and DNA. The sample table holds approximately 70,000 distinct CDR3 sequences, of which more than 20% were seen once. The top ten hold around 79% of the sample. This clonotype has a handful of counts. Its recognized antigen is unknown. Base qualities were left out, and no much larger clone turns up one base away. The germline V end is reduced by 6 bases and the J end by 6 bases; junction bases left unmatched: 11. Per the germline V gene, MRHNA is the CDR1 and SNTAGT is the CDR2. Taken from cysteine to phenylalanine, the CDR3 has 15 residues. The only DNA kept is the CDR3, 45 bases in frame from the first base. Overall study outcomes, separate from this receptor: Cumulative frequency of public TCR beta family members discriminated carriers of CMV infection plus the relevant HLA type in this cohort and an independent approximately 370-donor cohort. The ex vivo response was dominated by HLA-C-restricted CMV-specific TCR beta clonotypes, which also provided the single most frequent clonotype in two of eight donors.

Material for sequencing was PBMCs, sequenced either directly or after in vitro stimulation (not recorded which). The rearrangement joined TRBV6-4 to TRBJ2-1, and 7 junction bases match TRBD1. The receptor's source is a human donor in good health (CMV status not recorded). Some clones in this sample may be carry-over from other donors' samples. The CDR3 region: CASSEGQRVSNEQFF. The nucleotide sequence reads TGTGCCAGCAGCGAGGGACAGAGGGTTTCCAATGAGCAGTTCTTC.